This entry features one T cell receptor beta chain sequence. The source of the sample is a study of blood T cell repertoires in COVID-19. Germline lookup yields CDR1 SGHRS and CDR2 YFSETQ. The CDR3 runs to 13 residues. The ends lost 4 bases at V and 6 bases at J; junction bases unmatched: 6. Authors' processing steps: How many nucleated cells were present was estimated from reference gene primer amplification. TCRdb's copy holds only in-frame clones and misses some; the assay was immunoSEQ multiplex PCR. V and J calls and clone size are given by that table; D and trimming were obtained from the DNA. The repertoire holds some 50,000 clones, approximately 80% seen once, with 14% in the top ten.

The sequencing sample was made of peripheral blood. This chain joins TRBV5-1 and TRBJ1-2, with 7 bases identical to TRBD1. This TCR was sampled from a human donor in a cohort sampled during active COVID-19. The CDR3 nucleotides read TGCGCCAGCAGCACCACAGGGGACGATGGCTACACCTTC. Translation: CASSTTGDDGYTF.